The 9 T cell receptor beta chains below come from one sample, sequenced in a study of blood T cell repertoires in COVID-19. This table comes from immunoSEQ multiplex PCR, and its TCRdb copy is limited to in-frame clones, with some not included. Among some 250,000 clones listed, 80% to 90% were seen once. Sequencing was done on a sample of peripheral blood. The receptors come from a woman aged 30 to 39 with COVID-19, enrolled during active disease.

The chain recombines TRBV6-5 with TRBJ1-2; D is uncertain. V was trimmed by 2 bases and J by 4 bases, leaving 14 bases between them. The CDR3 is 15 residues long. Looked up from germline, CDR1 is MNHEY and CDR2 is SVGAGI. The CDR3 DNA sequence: TGTGCCAGCAGTTACATGGACGGGGTTGCCTATGGCTACACCTTC. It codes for CASSYMDGVAYGYTF.

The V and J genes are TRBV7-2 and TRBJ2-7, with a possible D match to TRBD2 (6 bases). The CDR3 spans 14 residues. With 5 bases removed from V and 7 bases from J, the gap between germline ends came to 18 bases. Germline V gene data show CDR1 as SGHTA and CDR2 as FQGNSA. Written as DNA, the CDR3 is TGTGCCAGCAGCGCGGGGCCTGGATCCCTAGAGCAGTACTTC. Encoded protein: CASSAGPGSLEQYF.

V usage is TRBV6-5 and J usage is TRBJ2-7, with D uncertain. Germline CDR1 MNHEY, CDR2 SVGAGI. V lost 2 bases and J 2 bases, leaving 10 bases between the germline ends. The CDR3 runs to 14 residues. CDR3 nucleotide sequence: TGTGCCAGCAGTTACGAGGCCCTTCCCTACGAGCAGTACTTC. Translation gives CASSYEALPYEQYF.

CDR3 sequence (DNA): TGTGCCAGCAGAGGGGGCATCTACGAGCAGTACTTC. As protein: CASRGGIYEQYF. The V and J genes are TRBV27 and TRBJ2-7; 7 nucleotides agree with TRBD1. V gave up 6 bases and J gave up 3 bases; unmatched junction bases: 2. Germline V gene lookup returns CDR1 MNHEY and CDR2 SMNVEV (reference sequence). The CDR3 loop spans 12 amino acids.

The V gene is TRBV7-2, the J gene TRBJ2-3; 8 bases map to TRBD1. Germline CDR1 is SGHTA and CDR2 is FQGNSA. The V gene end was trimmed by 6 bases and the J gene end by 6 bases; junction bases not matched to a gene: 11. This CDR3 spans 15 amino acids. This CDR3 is CASSMTGVSFDTQYF. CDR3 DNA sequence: TGTGCCAGCAGTATGACAGGGGTTTCTTTTGATACGCAGTATTTT.

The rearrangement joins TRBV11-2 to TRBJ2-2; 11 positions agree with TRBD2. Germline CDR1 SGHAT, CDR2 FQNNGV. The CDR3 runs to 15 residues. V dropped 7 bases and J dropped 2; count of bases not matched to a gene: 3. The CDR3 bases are TGTGCCAGCATAACTAGCGGGGGAAACACCGGGGAGCTGTTTTTT. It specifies CASITSGGNTGELFF.

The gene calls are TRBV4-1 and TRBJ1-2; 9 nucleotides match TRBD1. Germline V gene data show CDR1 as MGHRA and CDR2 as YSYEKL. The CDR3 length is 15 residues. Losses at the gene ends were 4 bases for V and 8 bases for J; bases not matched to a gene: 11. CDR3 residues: CASSPLGQGMGGYTF. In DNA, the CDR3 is TGCGCCAGCAGCCCCCTAGGACAGGGGATGGGAGGCTACACCTTC.

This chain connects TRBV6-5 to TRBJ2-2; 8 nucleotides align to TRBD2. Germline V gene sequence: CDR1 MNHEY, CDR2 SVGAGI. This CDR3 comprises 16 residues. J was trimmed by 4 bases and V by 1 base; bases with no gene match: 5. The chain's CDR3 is CASSYLTSVSTGELFF. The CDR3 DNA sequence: TGTGCCAGCAGTTACTTGACTAGCGTGAGCACCGGGGAGCTGTTTTTT.

CDR3 DNA: TGCGCCAGCAGACAACAAGAGACCCAGTACTTC. This encodes CASRQQETQYF. J is TRBJ2-5 and V is TRBV5-1; D is undetermined. Between the trimmed V and J ends, which lost 5 bases and 2 bases, there was a span of 4 bases. Germline V CDR1 and CDR2: SGHRS, YFSETQ. CDR3 length: 11 residues.